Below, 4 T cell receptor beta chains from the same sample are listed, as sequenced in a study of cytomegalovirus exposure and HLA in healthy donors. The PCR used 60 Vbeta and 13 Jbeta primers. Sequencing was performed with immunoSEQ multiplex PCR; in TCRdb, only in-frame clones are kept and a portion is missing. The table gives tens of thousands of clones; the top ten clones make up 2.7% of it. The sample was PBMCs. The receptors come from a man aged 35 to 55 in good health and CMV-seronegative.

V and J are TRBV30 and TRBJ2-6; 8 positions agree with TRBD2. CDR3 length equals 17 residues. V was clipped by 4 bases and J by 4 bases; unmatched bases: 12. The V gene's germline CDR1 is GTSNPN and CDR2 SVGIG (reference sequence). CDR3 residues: CAWTLGVAGSGANVLTF. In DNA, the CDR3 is TGTGCCTGGACCCTGGGGGTAGCGGGATCGGGGGCCAACGTCCTGACTTTC. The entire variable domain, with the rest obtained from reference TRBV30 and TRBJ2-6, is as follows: SQTIHQWPATLVQPVGSPLSLECTVEGTSNPNLYWYRQAAGRGLQLLFYSVGIGQISSEVPQNLSASRPQDRQFILSSKKLLLSDSGFYLCAWTLGVAGSGANVLTFGAGSRLTVL.

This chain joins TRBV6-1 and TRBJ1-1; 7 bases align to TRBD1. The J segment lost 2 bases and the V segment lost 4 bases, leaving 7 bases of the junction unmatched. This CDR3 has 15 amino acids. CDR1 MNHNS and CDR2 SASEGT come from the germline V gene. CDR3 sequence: CASSARQGGNTEAFF. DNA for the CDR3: TGTGCCAGCAGTGCCAGACAGGGCGGAAACACTGAAGCTTTCTTT.

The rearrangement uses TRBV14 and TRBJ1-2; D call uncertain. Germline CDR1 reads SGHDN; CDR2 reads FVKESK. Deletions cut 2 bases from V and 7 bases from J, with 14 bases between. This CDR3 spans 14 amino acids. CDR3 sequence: CASSQLVSSGGYTF. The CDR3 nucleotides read TGTGCCAGCAGCCAATTGGTCTCTTCGGGTGGCTACACCTTC. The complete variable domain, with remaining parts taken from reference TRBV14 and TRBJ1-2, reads EAGVTQFPSHSVIEKGQTVTLRCDPISGHDNLYWYRRVMGKEIKFLLHFVKESKQDESGMPNNRFLAERTGGTYSTLKVQPAELEDSGVYFCASSQLVSSGGYTFGSGTRLTVV.

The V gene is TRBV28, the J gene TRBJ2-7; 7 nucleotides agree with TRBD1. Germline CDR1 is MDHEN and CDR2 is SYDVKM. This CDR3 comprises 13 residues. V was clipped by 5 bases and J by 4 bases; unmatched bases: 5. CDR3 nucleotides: TGTGCCAGCAGTCCCATGACAGGGTACGAGCAGTACTTC. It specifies CASSPMTGYEQYF.